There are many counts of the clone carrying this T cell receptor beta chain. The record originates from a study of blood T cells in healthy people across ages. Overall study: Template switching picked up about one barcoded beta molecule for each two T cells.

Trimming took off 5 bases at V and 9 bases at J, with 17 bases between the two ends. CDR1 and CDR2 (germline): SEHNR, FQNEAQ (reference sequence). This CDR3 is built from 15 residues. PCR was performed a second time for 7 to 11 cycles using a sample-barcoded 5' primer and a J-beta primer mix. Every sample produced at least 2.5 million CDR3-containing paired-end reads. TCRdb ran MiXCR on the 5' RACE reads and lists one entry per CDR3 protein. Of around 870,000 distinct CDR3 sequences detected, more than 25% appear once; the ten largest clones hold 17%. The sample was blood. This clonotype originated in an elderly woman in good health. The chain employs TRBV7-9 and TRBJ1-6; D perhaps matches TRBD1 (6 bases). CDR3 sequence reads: CASSAGQQRGSPLHF. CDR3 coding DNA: TGTGCCAGCAGCGCCGGACAGCAGCGGGGTTCACCCCTCCACTTT. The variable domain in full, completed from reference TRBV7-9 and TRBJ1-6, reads DTGVSQNPRHKITKRGQNVTFRCDPISEHNRLYWYRQTLGQGPEFLTYFQNEAQLEKSRLLSDRFSAERPKGSFSTLEIQRTEQGDSAMYLCASSAGQQRGSPLHFGNGTRLTVT.